The 9 T cell receptor beta chains given below trace back to one sample, sequenced in a study of blood T cell repertoires in COVID-19. TCRdb's table, derived via immunoSEQ multiplex PCR, lists solely in-frame clones and lacks some. The table records under 250,000 clones, approximately 80% of them present only once. The sample was PBMCs or T cells enriched from blood (not recorded which). The source is a man aged 25-45 years with acute COVID-19.

The V and J genes are TRBV2 and TRBJ2-2; TRBD2 might be the D (5 bases). This CDR3 has 14 residues. The germline CDR1 and CDR2 sequences are SNHLY and FYNNEI. The germline V and J ends were trimmed by 5 bases and 6 bases, with 13 bases remaining between them. CDR3 sequence: CASSLIRESGELFF. The CDR3 DNA is TGTGCCAGCAGTCTAATAAGGGAGTCCGGGGAGCTGTTTTTT. The entire variable domain, with the rest obtained from reference TRBV2 and TRBJ2-2, is as follows: EPEVTQTPSHQVTQMGQEVILRCVPISNHLYFYWYRQILGQKVEFLVSFYNNEISEKSEIFDDQFSVERPDGSNFTLKIRSTKLEDSAMYFCASSLIRESGELFFGEGSRLTVL.

This clone has only a few counts. This chain joins TRBV5-6 and TRBJ2-3; 11 bases agree with TRBD2. With V trimmed by 3 bases and J by 3 bases, 0 bases remained unmatched. Germline V gives CDR1 SGHDT, CDR2 YYEEEE. The CDR3 is 14 residues long. The chain's CDR3 is CASSSSGGTDTQYF. The DNA of the CDR3 is TGTGCCAGCAGCTCTAGCGGGGGGACAGATACGCAGTATTTT. The complete variable domain, with remaining parts taken from reference TRBV5-6 and TRBJ2-3, reads DAGVTQSPTHLIKTRGQQVTLRCSPKSGHDTVSWYQQALGQGPQFIFQYYEEEERQRGNFPDRFSGHQFPNYSSELNVNALLLGDSALYLCASSSSGGTDTQYFGPGTRLTVL.

The V and J genes are TRBV5-1 and TRBJ1-2, with D tentatively TRBD1 (5 bases). Trimming took 2 bases from V and 8 from J, leaving 19 bases between them. Germline loops: CDR1 SGHRS, CDR2 YFSETQ. The CDR3 loop spans 15 amino acids. The CDR3 sequence is CASSLRTGGSEGYTF. The DNA of the CDR3 is TGCGCCAGCAGCTTACGGACGGGGGGTTCCGAGGGCTACACCTTC.

The chain carries TRBV21-1 and TRBJ1-3. TRBV21-1 is a pseudogene segment. The CDR3 totals 14 residues. For the CDR3, the DNA is TGTGCCAGCAGCAAAGCTCAAACCGGGAACACCATATATTTT. Protein product: CASSKAQTGNTIYF.

On this clone itself: The sample holds other DNA sequences that translate to the same CDR3. V and J are TRBV5-4 and TRBJ2-1; TRBD1 agrees at 8 bases. Germline loops: CDR1 SGHNT, CDR2 YYREEE (reference sequence). The CDR3 length is 15 residues. J lost 1 base, V lost 0 bases, and 0 bases had no gene match. CDR3 in amino acids: CASSLGTGSYNEQFF. The CDR3 region has the DNA TGTGCCAGCAGCTTGGGGACAGGGTCCTACAATGAGCAGTTCTTC.

J is TRBJ2-2 and V is TRBV6-5; 9 bases agree with TRBD1. CDR1 is MNHEY, CDR2 SVGAGI, per germline. This CDR3 contains 14 residues. The ends lost 4 bases at V and 7 bases at J; junction bases unmatched: 4. CDR3 in DNA: TGTGCCAGCAGTTCCGGGACAGGGTACGGGGAGCTGTTTTTT. Translation: CASSSGTGYGELFF.

As concerns this clone: The junction differs from germline at one of its ends, possibly a read error. The chain joins TRBV4-1 to TRBJ1-3, with D possibly matching TRBD1 (5 bases). The germline gives CDR1 MGHRA, CDR2 YSYEKL. The CDR3 extends over 15 amino acids. CDR3 in amino acids: CASSQTREAGHQVNF. The DNA of the CDR3 is TGCGCCAGCAGCCAAACCAGGGAGGCAGGACACCAGGTGAATTTT.

The J gene is TRBJ1-2, the V gene TRBV5-1; D not certain. The CDR3 spans 15 residues. CDR1 and CDR2 (germline): SGHRS, YFSETQ. Trimming took 0 bases from V and 3 from J, leaving 12 bases between them. CDR3 residues: CASSLAGVLDYGYTF. DNA for the CDR3: TGCGCCAGCAGCTTGGCCGGGGTTTTAGACTATGGCTACACCTTC.

This clone was found once. The same CDR3 arises from other DNA sequences in this sample as well. The chain has TRBV19 and TRBJ1-5; tentatively, D is TRBD1 (6 bases). This CDR3 is built from 15 residues. CDR1 and CDR2 (germline): LNHDA, SQIVND (reference sequence). Trimming removed 9 bases at V and 4 bases at J, with 19 bases between. The CDR3 DNA follows: TGTGCCAGCACTGAACAGGGAAATGCAAATCAGCCCCAGCATTTT. It yields the protein CASTEQGNANQPQHF. Full variable domain (missing parts from reference TRBV19 and TRBJ1-5): DGGITQSPKYLFRKEGQNVTLSCEQNLNHDAMYWYRQDPGQGLRLIYYSQIVNDFQKGDIAEGYSVSREKKESFPLTVTSAQKNPTAFYLCASTEQGNANQPQHFGDGTRLSIL.